Shown below are 19 T cell receptor beta chains from a single sample sequenced in a study of T cell clonality in common variable immunodeficiency. Produced via immunoSEQ multiplex PCR; TCRdb's table is partial and in-frame only. The data show approximately 34,000 clones, with none appearing a single time. Sequencing input: peripheral blood mononuclear cells. The receptor set was obtained from a person aged 18-70 years in good health.

This clone appeared many times. Coverage ceases 3 residues before the CDR3 finishes, and the germline J gene fills in the end. The chain combines TRBV20-1 with TRBJ2-1; 9 bases align to TRBD2. The CDR3 has 14 residues. V was pared by 5 bases and J by 6 bases, with 8 bases of the junction left unmatched. Germline V gene data show CDR1 as DFQATT and CDR2 as SNEGSKA (reference sequence). The CDR3 bases that were read are TGCAGTGCTCGACCGGGACTAGCCACCAATGAG. Translating it yields CSARPGLATNE. The full CDR3 is CSARPGLATNEQFF.

This clone was seen many times. The read falls 3 residues short of the CDR3 end, and the missing part is taken from the germline J gene. The chain combines TRBV3-1 (or the pseudogene TRBV3-2) with TRBJ2-7, with TRBD1 matching 7 bases. The germline CDR1 and CDR2 sequences are LGHDT and YNNKEL (reference sequence). This CDR3 comprises 16 residues. The junction had 8 bases not matched to a gene; V was cut back by 1 base and J by 2 bases. Partial CDR3 DNA: TGTGCCAGCAGCCAAGGACAGGGTGGATTACCCTACGAG. It is translated as CASSQGQGGLPYE. The whole CDR3 sequence is CASSQGQGGLPYEQYF.

This clone was found many times. The CDR3 end lies 3 residues beyond the end of the read and is filled in from the germline J gene. The V and J genes are TRBV7-6 and TRBJ1-1; weak D call: TRBD1 (6 bases). This CDR3 has 15 amino acids. The germline V gene encodes CDR1 SGHVS and CDR2 FNYEAQ. V shed 4 bases and J shed 1 base, with 13 bases lying between them. CDR3 in amino acids: CASSSQRGANTEAFF. Partial CDR3 DNA: TGTGCCAGCAGCTCCCAGCGGGGGGCGAACACTGAA.

This clone was observed a handful of times. The read gets to within 3 residues of the CDR3 end, and the germline J gene fills in the rest. The rearrangement uses TRBV7-9 and TRBJ2-4; D perhaps matches TRBD1 (6 bases). The CDR3 length is 15 residues. Germline V lookup: CDR1 SEHNR, CDR2 FQNEAQ (reference sequence). The covered CDR3 bases are TGTGCCAGCAGCTTGGATTCCCGGGACATCTATGGT. It encodes CASSLDSRDIYG. The entire CDR3 protein is CASSLDSRDIYGQYF.

At least ten counts were recorded for this clone. The CDR3 end is not reached by the read, which stops 3 residues before it; the germline J gene fills it in. V and J are TRBV5-1 and TRBJ1-2; D may be TRBD1 (6 bases). The CDR3 extends over 17 amino acids. CDR1 is SGHRS, CDR2 YFSETQ, per germline. Trimming took 0 bases from V and 3 from J, leaving 18 bases between them. The CDR3 sequence is CASSLEGGAGLYYGYTF. CDR3 DNA, as far as it was read: TGCGCCAGCAGCTTGGAAGGGGGGGCAGGGTTGTACTATGGC.

This clone was observed many times. The sequence runs out 3 residues before the end of the CDR3; the remainder is reconstructed from the germline J gene. The gene calls are TRBV30 and TRBJ1-2; D might be TRBD1 (5 bases). V was shortened by 0 bases and J by 1 base, with 18 bases between the two germline ends. Germline lookup yields CDR1 GTSNPN and CDR2 SVGIG (reference sequence). This CDR3 spans 17 amino acids. The DNA read from the CDR3 is TGTGCCTGGAGTGTACGTCCGGCAGGGAGGAATAACTATGGC. It specifies CAWSVRPAGRNNYG. The CDR3 in its entirety is CAWSVRPAGRNNYGYTF.

This clone was recorded many times. The sequence runs out 3 residues before the end of the CDR3; the remainder is reconstructed from the germline J gene. The chain carries TRBV18 and TRBJ2-3, with 7 bases that match TRBD1. The CDR3 consists of 15 residues. Unmatched junction bases numbered 8, after V lost 3 bases and J lost 5 bases. Looked up from germline, CDR1 is KGHSH and CDR2 is LQKENI. Partial CDR3 DNA: TGTGCCAGCTCACCCCCCCTGACAGGGAGAGATACG. This translates into CASSPPLTGRDT. The complete CDR3 reads CASSPPLTGRDTQYF.

Ten or more counts support this clone. The CDR3 end falls 3 residues outside the read, so it is completed with the germline J gene. V gene TRBV14 combines with J gene TRBJ2-3; 14 bases are a match to TRBD2. The germline gives CDR1 SGHDN, CDR2 FVKESK. The CDR3 is made up of 19 amino acids. Germline trimming cut 2 bases from V and 2 bases from J; bases unmatched to any gene: 9. The CDR3 loop reads CASSQKGGLAGEYTDTQYF. CDR3 DNA (partial): TGTGCCAGCAGCCAAAAGGGGGGACTAGCGGGGGAGTACACAGATACG.

This clone was recorded many times. At one boundary the junction diverges from the germline segment, which might be a read error. The read is 3 residues too short to cover the CDR3 end, so that end is filled in from the germline J gene. This sequence joins TRBV4-2 and TRBJ2-1; D unresolved. CDR3 length: 14 amino acids. CDR1 is LGHNA and CDR2 is YNFKEQ in the germline V gene. The CDR3 here is CASSQDLSRDEQFF. The sequenced part of the CDR3 DNA is TGCGCCAGCAGCCAAGATTTAAGTAGGGATGAG.

The table lists this clone with many counts. The observed sequence ends 3 residues before the CDR3 terminus, with the missing tail filled in from the germline J gene. The rearrangement links TRBV29-1 to TRBJ1-3, with D unresolved. The CDR3 is 13 residues long. Germline V gene lookup returns CDR1 SQVTM and CDR2 ANQGSEA. Trimming took 0 bases from V and 2 from J, leaving 5 bases between them. CDR3 region: CSVEETAGNTIYF. The part of the CDR3 DNA that was read is TGCAGCGTTGAAGAAACAGCTGGAAACACC.

This clone was detected ten times or more. The CDR3 end is not reached by the read, which stops 3 residues before it; the germline J gene fills it in. The chain joins TRBV18 to TRBJ2-3; 7 positions agree with TRBD2. The ends lost 6 bases at V and 3 bases at J; junction bases unmatched: 9. The CDR3 covers 15 residues. Germline V lookup: CDR1 KGHSH, CDR2 LQKENI. The sequenced part of the CDR3 DNA is TGTGCCAGCTCTCGTACTAGCGAAGGGACAGATACG. This sequence encodes CASSRTSEGTDT. The complete CDR3 reads CASSRTSEGTDTQYF.

This clone was recorded many times. The CDR3 extends 3 residues past the end of the read, so its final part is completed from the germline J gene. J is TRBJ1-2 and V is TRBV29-1; 11 nucleotides line up with TRBD1. With 0 bases clipped from V and 4 bases from J, the junction kept 22 bases outside the gene matches. Germline V gives CDR1 SQVTM, CDR2 ANQGSEA. The CDR3 length is 21 residues. The CDR3 sequence: CSVEDIRIGDRGNGRTYGYTF. CDR3 bases read: TGCAGCGTTGAAGATATTAGAATCGGGGACAGGGGGAACGGAAGGACCTATGGC. Supplemented by reference TRBV29-1 and TRBJ1-2, the full variable domain reads SAVISQKPSRDICQRGTSLTIQCQVDSQVTMMFWYRQQPGQSLTLIATANQGSEATYESGFVIDKFPISRPNLTFSTLTVSNMSPEDSSIYLCSVEDIRIGDRGNGRTYGYTFGSGTRLTVV.

This clone was seen repeatedly, ten times or more. The read gets to within 3 residues of the CDR3 end, and the germline J gene fills in the rest. The chain recombines TRBV12-3 or TRBV12-4 with TRBJ2-1; D is undetermined. Trimming stripped 2 bases from V and 5 bases from J, with 13 bases between. CDR3 length: 15 amino acids. The covered CDR3 bases are TGTGCCAGCAGTTTATGGGCTATTATAGACAATGAG. It encodes CASSLWAIIDNE. The full-length CDR3 reads as CASSLWAIIDNEQFF.

In its sample, this clone was seen many times. The DNA ends 3 residues before the CDR3 does, and the rest of the CDR3 is filled in from the germline J gene. This sequence joins TRBV7-2 and TRBJ1-1, with no clear D. The CDR3 extends over 13 amino acids. Germline V lookup: CDR1 SGHTA, CDR2 FQGNSA. Trimming took off 2 bases at V and 5 bases at J, with 9 bases between the two ends. The DNA read from the CDR3 is TGTGCCAGCAGCTTACAGAGAAGGACTGAA. Translating gives CASSLQRRTE. In full, the CDR3 is CASSLQRRTEAFF.

In its sample, this clone was seen many times. Coverage ceases 3 residues before the CDR3 finishes, and the germline J gene fills in the end. J is TRBJ2-1 and V is TRBV13; 9 bases align to TRBD2. The CDR3 is 14 amino acids. V shed 2 bases, J shed 8 bases, and the junction held 4 bases outside the gene matches. The germline CDR1 and CDR2 sequences are PRHDT and FYEKMQ (reference sequence). The CDR3 sequence: CASSLSGRSYEQFF. The CDR3 bases that were read are TGTGCCAGCAGCTTAAGCGGGAGGAGCTATGAG. The full variable domain, completed using reference TRBV13 and TRBJ2-1, is AAGVIQSPRHLIKEKRETATLKCYPIPRHDTVYWYQQGPGQDPQFLISFYEKMQSDKGSIPDRFSAQQFSDYHSELNMSSLELGDSALYFCASSLSGRSYEQFFGPGTRLTVL.

Ten or more counts support this clone. The sequenced fragment ends 3 residues before the CDR3 boundary, so the rest is inferred from the germline J gene. V and J are TRBV7-3 and TRBJ2-1; unclear D gene. Germline V CDR1 and CDR2: SGHTA, FQGTGA. The CDR3 contains 15 residues. Between the trimmed V and J ends, which lost 5 bases and 9 bases, there was a span of 20 bases. The sequenced part of the CDR3 DNA is TGTGCCAGCAGCCCGCTAGTGACGGCCCTTGGTGAG. Translation: CASSPLVTALGE. The whole CDR3 sequence is CASSPLVTALGEQFF. Variable domain in full (rest from reference TRBV7-3 and TRBJ2-1): GAGVSQTPSNKVTEKGKYVELRCDPISGHTALYWYRQSLGQGPEFLIYFQGTGAADDSGLPNDRFFAVRPEGSVSTLKIQRTERGDSAVYLCASSPLVTALGEQFFGPGTRLTVL.

This clone was recorded at least ten times. The observed sequence ends 3 residues before the CDR3 terminus, with the missing tail filled in from the germline J gene. This chain links TRBV20-1 with TRBJ2-1; 12 positions agree with TRBD2. Germline loops: CDR1 DFQATT, CDR2 SNEGSKA (reference sequence). The CDR3 contains 15 residues. Unmatched junction bases numbered 3, after V lost 3 bases and J lost 3 bases. CDR3 residues: CSARGLAGGYNEQFF. The DNA read from the CDR3 is TGCAGTGCTAGGGGACTAGCGGGTGGCTACAATGAG.

This clone appeared many times. The read gets to within 3 residues of the CDR3 end, and the germline J gene fills in the rest. This chain links TRBV2 with TRBJ2-1, with 8 bases lining up with TRBD2. After removal of 7 bases from V and 9 bases from J, the junction contained 8 bases not matched to a gene. The CDR3 consists of 13 residues. CDR1 and CDR2 from the germline V gene are SNHLY and FYNNEI. The DNA read from the CDR3 is TGTGCCAGCACTGGACTAGCCTCGGGTGAG. Translating gives CASTGLASGE. The complete CDR3 protein is CASTGLASGEQFF.

This clone was recorded many times. The CDR3 goes on 3 residues after the read ends, and that part is filled in from the germline J gene. The J gene is TRBJ2-3, the V gene TRBV12-5, with 11 bases aligning to TRBD2. The germline V gene has CDR1 LGHNT and CDR2 FRNRAP. The length of the CDR3 is 17 residues. The ends lost 6 bases at V and 6 bases at J; junction bases unmatched: 14. The CDR3 spells CASGTSLAGGRVDTQYF. The part of the CDR3 DNA that was read is TGTGCTAGTGGAACCTCTTTAGCGGGAGGGCGGGTGGATACG.